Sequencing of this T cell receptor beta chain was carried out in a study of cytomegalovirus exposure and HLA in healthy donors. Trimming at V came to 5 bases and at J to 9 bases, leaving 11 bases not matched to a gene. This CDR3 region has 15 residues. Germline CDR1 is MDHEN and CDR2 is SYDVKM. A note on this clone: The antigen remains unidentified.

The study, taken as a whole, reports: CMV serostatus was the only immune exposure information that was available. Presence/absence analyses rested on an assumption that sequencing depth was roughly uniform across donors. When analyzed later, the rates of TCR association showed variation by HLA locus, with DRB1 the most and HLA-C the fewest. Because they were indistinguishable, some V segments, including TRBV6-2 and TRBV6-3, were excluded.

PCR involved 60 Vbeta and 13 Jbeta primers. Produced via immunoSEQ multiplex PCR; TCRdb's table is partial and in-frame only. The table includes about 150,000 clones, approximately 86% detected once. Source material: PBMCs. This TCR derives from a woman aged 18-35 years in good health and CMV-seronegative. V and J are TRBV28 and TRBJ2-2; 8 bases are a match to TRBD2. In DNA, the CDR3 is TGTGCCAGCAGTCCGGGGACTAGTAGTATCAGGGAGCTGTTTTTT. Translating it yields CASSPGTSSIRELFF.